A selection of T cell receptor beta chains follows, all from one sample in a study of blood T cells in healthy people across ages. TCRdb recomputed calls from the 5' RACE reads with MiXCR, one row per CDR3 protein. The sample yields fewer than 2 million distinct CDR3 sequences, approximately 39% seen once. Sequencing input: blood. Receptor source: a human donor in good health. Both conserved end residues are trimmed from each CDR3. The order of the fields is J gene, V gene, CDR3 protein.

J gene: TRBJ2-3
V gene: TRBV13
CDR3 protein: ASSGELKEGARPDTQY

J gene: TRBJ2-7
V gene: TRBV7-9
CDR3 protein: ASSPDLANEQY

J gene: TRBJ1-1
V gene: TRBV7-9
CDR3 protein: ASSSGSGYTEAF

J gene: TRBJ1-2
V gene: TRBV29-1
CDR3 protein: SVDKGLGGYT

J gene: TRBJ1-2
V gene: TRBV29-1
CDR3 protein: SVEVSTDFEGYT

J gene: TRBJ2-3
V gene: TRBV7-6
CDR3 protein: ASSSHRTSGGTDTQY

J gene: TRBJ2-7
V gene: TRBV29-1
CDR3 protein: SVETTYEQY

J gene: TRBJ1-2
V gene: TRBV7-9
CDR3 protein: ASLVPGYGYT

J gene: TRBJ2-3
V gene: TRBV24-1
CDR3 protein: ATSDPGPGDTQY

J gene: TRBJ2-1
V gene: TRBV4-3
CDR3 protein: ASSQAFGTLYSEQF

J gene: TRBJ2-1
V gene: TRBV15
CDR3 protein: ATSRDLQQF

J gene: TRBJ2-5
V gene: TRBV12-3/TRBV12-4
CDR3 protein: ASSLWLETQY

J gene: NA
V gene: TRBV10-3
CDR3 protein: AISGGRECLEQY

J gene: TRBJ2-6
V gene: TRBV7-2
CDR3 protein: ASSLNGAASGANVLT

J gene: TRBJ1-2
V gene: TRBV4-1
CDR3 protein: ANSQETGGDGYT

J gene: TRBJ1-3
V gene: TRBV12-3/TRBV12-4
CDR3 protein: ASSLRTSHRGGNTIY

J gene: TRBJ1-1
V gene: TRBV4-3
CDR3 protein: ASSQERFTEAF

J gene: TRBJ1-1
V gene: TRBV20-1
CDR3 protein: SASGQGDSEAF

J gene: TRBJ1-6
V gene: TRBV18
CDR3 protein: ASSGTGRGIGSPLH

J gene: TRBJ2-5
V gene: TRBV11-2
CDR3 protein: ASSLNALGTQY

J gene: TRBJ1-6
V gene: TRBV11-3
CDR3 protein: ASSLGGMKSPLH

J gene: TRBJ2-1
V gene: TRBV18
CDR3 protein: ASSPFGGAFYNEQF

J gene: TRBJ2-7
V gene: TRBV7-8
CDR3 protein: ASSPRSGGAYERY

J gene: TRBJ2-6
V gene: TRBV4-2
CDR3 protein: ASSQARRSGANVLT

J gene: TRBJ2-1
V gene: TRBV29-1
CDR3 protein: GVETGIPYNEQF

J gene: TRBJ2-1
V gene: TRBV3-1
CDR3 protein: ASSHVYLAGEGNEQF

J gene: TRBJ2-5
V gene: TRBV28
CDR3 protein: ASTKSGGTSGGETQY

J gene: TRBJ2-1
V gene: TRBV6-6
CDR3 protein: ASSPSGSRSYNEQF

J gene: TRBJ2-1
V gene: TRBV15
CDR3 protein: ATSRDRWGGEKETQF

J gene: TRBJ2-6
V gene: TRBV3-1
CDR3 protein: ASSDAVVSGANVLT

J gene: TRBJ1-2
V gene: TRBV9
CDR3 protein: ASSITGGLYGYT

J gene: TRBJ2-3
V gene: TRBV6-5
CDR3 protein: ASRPHTSGGANTQY

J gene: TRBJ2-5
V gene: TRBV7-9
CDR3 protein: ASSSSWVQETQY

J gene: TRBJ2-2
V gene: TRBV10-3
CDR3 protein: ASQLGSNTGELF

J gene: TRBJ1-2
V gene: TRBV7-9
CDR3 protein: ASSSGGFFYGYT

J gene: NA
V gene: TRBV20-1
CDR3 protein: SATGTPFCEQY

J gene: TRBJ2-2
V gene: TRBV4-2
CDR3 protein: ASSQEWGTGYTGELF

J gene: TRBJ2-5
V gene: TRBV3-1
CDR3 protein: ASSQDHGGLTKTQY

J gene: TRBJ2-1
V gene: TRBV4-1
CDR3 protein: ASSRGGIGYNEQF

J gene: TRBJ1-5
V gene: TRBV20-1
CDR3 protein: SARSYRQINQPQH

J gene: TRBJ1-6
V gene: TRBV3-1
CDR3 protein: ASSQLIGTVGSLH

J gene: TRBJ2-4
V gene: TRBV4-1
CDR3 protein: ASSPEGATGLAKNIQY

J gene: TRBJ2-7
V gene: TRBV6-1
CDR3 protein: ASSEGIGPTREQY

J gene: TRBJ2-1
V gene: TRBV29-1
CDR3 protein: SVPGRGYNEQF

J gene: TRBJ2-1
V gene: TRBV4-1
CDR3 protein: ASSPGTGTF

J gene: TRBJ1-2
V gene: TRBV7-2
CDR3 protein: ASTLEPGGGYT

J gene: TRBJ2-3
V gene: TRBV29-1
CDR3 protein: SGTVDTQY

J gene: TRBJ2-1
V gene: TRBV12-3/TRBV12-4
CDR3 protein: ASSTGGGATGGVGNEQF

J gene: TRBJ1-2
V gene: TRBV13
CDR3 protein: ASSLNVADGYT